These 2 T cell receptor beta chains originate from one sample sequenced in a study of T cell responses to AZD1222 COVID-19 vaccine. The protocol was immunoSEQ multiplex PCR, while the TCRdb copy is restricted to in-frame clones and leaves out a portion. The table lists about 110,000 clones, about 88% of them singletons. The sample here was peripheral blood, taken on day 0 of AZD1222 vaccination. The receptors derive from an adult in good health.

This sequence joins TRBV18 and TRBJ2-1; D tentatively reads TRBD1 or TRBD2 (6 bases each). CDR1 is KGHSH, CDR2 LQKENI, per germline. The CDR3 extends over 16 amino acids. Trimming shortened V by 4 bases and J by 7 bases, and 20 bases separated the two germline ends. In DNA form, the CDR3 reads TGTGCCAGCTCACGTAGCGGAGCGGTAGGGGGGAATGAGCAGTTCTTC. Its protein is CASSRSGAVGGNEQFF.

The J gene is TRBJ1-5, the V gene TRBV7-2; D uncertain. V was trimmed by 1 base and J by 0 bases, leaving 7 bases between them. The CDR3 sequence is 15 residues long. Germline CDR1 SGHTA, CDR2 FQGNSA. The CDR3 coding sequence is TGTGCCAGCAGCTTAGAGGCGACTAGCAATCAGCCCCAGCATTTT. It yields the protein CASSLEATSNQPQHF.